A selection of T cell receptor beta chains follows, all from one sample in a study of glioma-infiltrating T cells. A single record per CDR3 protein comes from TCRdb applying MiXCR to the multiplex PCR reads. Of more than 9,500 distinct CDR3 sequences in the sample, 26% were seen once. Source material: glioma tissue, nonneoplastic brain tissue, or PBMCs (not recorded which). All receptors come from a human donor with low-grade glioma or glioblastoma, undergoing nonglioma brain surgery, or in good health (not recorded which). The CDR3 runs from the conserved cysteine through the conserved F or W. D genes are given only for firm matches. The size field is filled for only some rows; it gives once, few, many or a size class.

v_call,d_call,j_call,clone_size,cdr3_nt,cdr3_aa
TRBV19,TRBD1,TRBJ1-2,few,TGTGCCAGTAGTTCCCGACAGGGGGGCTACACCTTC,CASSSRQGGYTF
TRBV19,NA,TRBJ1-2,NA,TGTGCCAGTAGTCCCGGGACATCCTATGACTACACCTTC,CASSPGTSYDYTF
TRBV2,NA,TRBJ2-1,NA,TGTGCCAGCACGGGAAGCTCCTACAATGAGCAGTTCTTC,CASTGSSYNEQFF
TRBV7-8,NA,TRBJ2-2,few,TGTGCCAGCAGCATCCGACAGGACACCGGGGAGCTGTTTTTT,CASSIRQDTGELFF
TRBV20-1,TRBD2,TRBJ2-7,many,TGCAGTGCTATTAACCTAGCGGGAGTTTCCTACGAGCAGTACTTC,CSAINLAGVSYEQYF
TRBV29-1,NA,TRBJ2-3,NA,TGCAGCGTCCGAGGATCTTACACAGATACGCAGTATTTT,CSVRGSYTDTQYF
TRBV10-3,TRBD2,TRBJ2-7,NA,TGTGCCATCAGGGGAGCGGGACCAAGAGTAGAGTACTTC,CAIRGAGPRVEYF
TRBV7-9,TRBD1,TRBJ2-7,medium-sized,TGTGCCAGCAGCCTCCGGGACAGGGCCTACGAGCAGTACTTC,CASSLRDRAYEQYF
TRBV29-1,NA,TRBJ2-5,NA,TGCAGCGCTGGGGGGGGGCCCCAAGAGACCCAGTACTTC,CSAGGGPQETQYF
TRBV7-2,TRBD1,TRBJ1-4,medium-sized,TGTGCCAGCAGCCTAGGGGGCAGCAACGAAAAACTGTTTTTT,CASSLGGSNEKLFF
TRBV5-1,TRBD1,TRBJ2-1,few,TGCGCCAGCAGCCTCGGGACAGTCTACAATGAGCAGTTCTTC,CASSLGTVYNEQFF
TRBV29-1,TRBD1,TRBJ2-2,few,TGCAGCGTTGAGGTTTCGGACAGGGTGAACACCGGGGAGCTGTTTTTT,CSVEVSDRVNTGELFF
TRBV28,TRBD1,TRBJ1-5,medium-sized,TGTGCCAGCAGGCGTGACAGGGGAGATCAGCCCCAGCATTTT,CASRRDRGDQPQHF
TRBV7-9,NA,TRBJ2-7,NA,TGTGCCAGCAGCAACCGGGATTCCTACGAGCAGTACTTC,CASSNRDSYEQYF
TRBV29-1,TRBD1,TRBJ1-5,NA,TGCAGCGTTTCGACAGGGTTGTCTTATAGCAATCAGCCCCAGCATTTT,CSVSTGLSYSNQPQHF
TRBV10-3,NA,TRBJ2-3,NA,TGTGCCATCAGTGGGGAGGCGGATGCGCAGTATTTT,CAISGEADAQYF
TRBV18,NA,TRBJ1-5,NA,TGTGCCAGCTCTACCGGGGGTTTCAATCAGCCCCAGCATTTT,CASSTGGFNQPQHF
TRBV20-1,TRBD2,TRBJ2-1,many,TGCAGTGCTAGATATGGGACTAGCGGGAGCAATGAGCAGTTCTTC,CSARYGTSGSNEQFF
TRBV19,NA,TRBJ2-1,NA,TGTGCCACACGAGCGGGCCGGGGGCAAGTGGCCGGGAATGAGCAGTTCTTC,CATRAGRGQVAGNEQFF
TRBV7-9,NA,TRBJ2-5,few,TGTGCCAGCAGCTCGCCGTACCAAGAGACCCAGTACTTC,CASSSPYQETQYF
TRBV9,NA,TRBJ1-5,NA,TGTGCCAGCAGCGTATCAGGGGACGCCGGTCAGCCCCAGCATTTT,CASSVSGDAGQPQHF
TRBV18,NA,TRBJ1-2,NA,TGTGACAGCTCATCTCAAGGACAGAACTCCTATAACTACACCTTC,CDSSSQGQNSYNYTF
TRBV6-6,NA,TRBJ1-1,medium-sized,TGTGCCAGCAGTTACCGAACAGGTGAAGCTTTCTTT,CASSYRTGEAFF
TRBV20-1,NA,TRBJ1-2,many,TGCAGTGCTAGGACAGACCATGGCTACACCTTC,CSARTDHGYTF
TRBV10-3,NA,TRBJ1-6,many,TGTGCCATCAGGGAGATAGGGTTCGGATCACCCCTCCACTTT,CAIREIGFGSPLHF
TRBV5-1,TRBD2,TRBJ2-7,few,TGCGCCAGCAGTTATGGGACTAGACTCGTCGAGCAGTACTTC,CASSYGTRLVEQYF
TRBV3-1,NA,TRBJ2-5,NA,TGTGCCAGCAGCCAACCTCTGGTAGGGGGTTGGGAGACCCAGTACTTC,CASSQPLVGGWETQYF
TRBV11-1,NA,TRBJ2-7,NA,TGTGCCAGCGGCAGGGCCTACGAGCAGTACTTC,CASGRAYEQYF
TRBV2,NA,TRBJ2-7,few,TGTGCCAGCAGGGCAGAGGGCTACGAGCAGTACTTC,CASRAEGYEQYF
TRBV24-1,NA,TRBJ2-7,medium-sized,TGTGCCACCGAGGAGGGCCGCGAGCAGTACTTC,CATEEGREQYF
TRBV5-4,NA,TRBJ1-2,few,TGTGCCAGCAGCTTGGAAGGCGGACAGACCTATGGCTACACCTTC,CASSLEGGQTYGYTF
TRBV14,TRBD2,TRBJ2-5,NA,TGTGCCAGCAGCCAGCTAGCGGGAGGGCCCGGGACCCAGTACTTC,CASSQLAGGPGTQYF
TRBV6-6,NA,TRBJ2-4,many,TGTGCCAGCAGTTACCAGGGGACCAAAAACATTCAGTACTTC,CASSYQGTKNIQYF
TRBV19,NA,TRBJ2-3,NA,TGTGCCAGTAGTATACGACACAACACAGATACGCAGTATTTT,CASSIRHNTDTQYF
TRBV29-1,NA,TRBJ2-3,NA,TGCAGCGTCGGGAAGAGGGATACACAGTCTACGCAGTATTTT,CSVGKRDTQSTQYF
TRBV4-1,TRBD1,TRBJ1-1,large,TGCGCCAGCAGCCAAGGGGGGACAGGGTATGCGAACACTGAAGCTTTCTTT,CASSQGGTGYANTEAFF
TRBV4-2,TRBD1,TRBJ1-1,many,TGTGCCAGCAGCCTCGAGGAGGGGGCTGGGACCGAAGCTTTCTTT,CASSLEEGAGTEAFF
TRBV5-4,NA,TRBJ2-3,few,TGTGCCAGCAGAAGCCAGAGTTACGGTACAGATACGCAGTATTTT,CASRSQSYGTDTQYF
TRBV19,NA,TRBJ1-2,many,TGTGCCAGTAGTATAGCCAACTCCAACTATGGCTACACCTTC,CASSIANSNYGYTF
TRBV6-1,TRBD2,TRBJ2-1,NA,TGTGCCAGCAGTGAACGGACTAGCGGGGACAAACACAATGAGCAGTTCTTC,CASSERTSGDKHNEQFF
TRBV27,TRBD1,TRBJ2-2,NA,TGTGCCAGCAGCGGGCGGGACAGGGGGGTCACCGGGGAGCTGTTTTTT,CASSGRDRGVTGELFF
TRBV27,NA,TRBJ1-5,many,TGTGCCAGCAGTCCATTCGAAGAGAGAGATCAGCCCCAGCATTTT,CASSPFEERDQPQHF
TRBV10-2,TRBD1,TRBJ1-3,NA,TGCGCCAGCATGGGACAGACCTCTGGAAACACCATATATTTT,CASMGQTSGNTIYF
TRBV4-1,TRBD1,TRBJ2-2,NA,TGCGCCAGCAGGCACAGGGGGCAAGACACCGGGGAGCTGTTTTTT,CASRHRGQDTGELFF
TRBV5-6,NA,TRBJ1-1,few,TGTGCCAGCAGCCGTTTCGACAGCTTGAACACTGAAGCTTTCTTT,CASSRFDSLNTEAFF
TRBV20-1,NA,TRBJ2-3,many,TGCAGTGCTAGCGAGCAGGGGATAGGGCGAGCGCAGTATTTT,CSASEQGIGRAQYF
TRBV20-1,NA,TRBJ2-1,many,TGCAGTGCAAAACGTGGCAGGGGAACCCTTGAGCAGTTCTTC,CSAKRGRGTLEQFF
TRBV18,TRBD2,TRBJ2-1,medium-sized,TGTGCCAGCTCACTGGGACTAGCCCAGACAATGAATGAGCAGTTCTTC,CASSLGLAQTMNEQFF
TRBV7-9,NA,TRBJ2-5,NA,TGTGCCAGCAGCTTATCAAGCGGAGGGCTGGAGGAGACCCAGTACTTC,CASSLSSGGLEETQYF
TRBV19,NA,TRBJ1-4,few,TGTGCCAGTAGTATCGGTGAAAAACTGTTTTTT,CASSIGEKLFF